This T cell receptor beta chain was found in a study of blood T cell repertoires in COVID-19. The assay was immunoSEQ multiplex PCR, and TCRdb's table has in-frame clones only and misses some. The sample consists of about 480,000 clones, 85% to 90% of them appearing once. This clone has a single count. Those enrolled in Seattle joined during active infection and were followed longitudinally afterward. The sample was peripheral blood. The clonotype originates from a man younger than 35 with COVID-19, enrolled during active disease.

This CDR3 reads CASSLAVTYNEQFF. CDR3 sequence (DNA): TGTGCCAGCAGTTTGGCGGTAACCTACAATGAGCAGTTCTTC. V is TRBV27 and J is TRBJ2-1; D gene ambiguous. V was pared by 3 bases and J by 2 bases, with 8 bases between. Germline lookup yields CDR1 MNHEY and CDR2 SMNVEV (reference sequence). The CDR3 totals 14 residues.